The 21 T cell receptor beta chains reported below all come from one sample, sequenced in a study of human T cells and chemical hapten exposure. TCRdb redid the calling of the RACE reads with MiXCR, one entry per CDR3 protein. Among 79,000 or so distinct CDR3 sequences, over 9% were seen once, and the ten largest hold approximately 1.5%. Time point defined: patch test 1, 2 weeks after DPC sensitization. Specified treatment: therapeutic diphenylcyclopropenone sensitization with weekly scalp DPC. The sequenced sample was whole blood, obtained in connection with sensitization to the hapten diphenylcyclopropenone (DPC). The receptors stem from a woman aged 45-59 years with alopecia areata. Some clones in this sample may be carry-over from other donors' samples.

The J gene is TRBJ1-1, the V gene TRBV29-1; D perhaps matches TRBD1 (5 bases). The length of the CDR3 is 13 residues. Trimming pared 5 bases from V and 0 bases from J, leaving 10 bases between. The germline CDR1 and CDR2 sequences are SQVTM and ANQGSEA. Here the CDR3 reads CSVQGRMNTEAFF. The CDR3 DNA reads as TGCAGCGTTCAGGGACGGATGAACACTGAAGCTTTCTTT.

This chain uses TRBV12-3 or TRBV12-4 with TRBJ2-6, with 9 bases lining up with TRBD1. Trimming took 6 bases from V and 2 from J; bases not matched to a gene: 20. The length of the CDR3 is 21 residues. CDR3 amino acids: CASSPGILRDRESTGANVLTF. The DNA for the CDR3 is TGTGCCAGCAGCCCGGGGATCCTCCGGGACAGGGAATCAACTGGGGCCAACGTCCTGACTTTC.

This clonotype was found a few times. The chain recombines TRBV20-1 with TRBJ1-2; D uncertain. V was pared by 4 bases and J by 2 bases, with 8 bases between. CDR3 length equals 12 residues. The germline CDR1 and CDR2 sequences are DFQATT and SNEGSKA (reference sequence). Here the CDR3 DNA reads TGCAGTGCTACCAGGAGCAACTATGGCTACACCTTC. Translated, it gives CSATRSNYGYTF.

At least ten counts were recorded for this clonotype. The gene calls are TRBV12-3 or TRBV12-4 and TRBJ1-6, with 10 bases matching TRBD1. J lost 10 bases, V lost 3 bases, and 6 bases had no gene match. This CDR3 is built from 15 residues. The CDR3 DNA reads TGTGCCAGCAGTTTGACAGGGGGCGAATCATCACCCCTCCACTTT. Its protein product is CASSLTGGESSPLHF.

This clonotype occurred many times. This sequence joins TRBV27 and TRBJ1-6, with D unresolved. The CDR3 is made up of 15 amino acids. Germline V gives CDR1 MNHEY, CDR2 SMNVEV (reference sequence). Trimming took 5 bases from V and 2 from J, leaving 10 bases between them. CDR3 bases: TGTGCCAGCAGTGAAGCAGGAACCTATAATTCACCCCTCCACTTT. Protein sequence: CASSEAGTYNSPLHF.

This clonotype was seen only a few times. CDR3 in amino acids: CASSLGPSMNTEAFF. The CDR3 coding sequence is TGCGCCAGCAGCTTGGGACCGAGTATGAACACTGAAGCTTTCTTT. V is TRBV5-1 and J is TRBJ1-1; D ambiguous. This CDR3 spans 15 amino acids. Germline V lookup: CDR1 SGHRS, CDR2 YFSETQ. V was clipped by 0 bases and J by 0 bases, with 9 bases between them.

The CDR3 sequence: CASSPQLGAEETQYF. The CDR3 DNA follows: TGTGCCAGCTCACCACAGCTAGGAGCGGAAGAGACCCAGTACTTC. V usage is TRBV18 and J usage is TRBJ2-5; tentative D call: TRBD2 (5 bases). V was clipped by 1 base and J by 3 bases, with 12 bases between them. CDR1 is KGHSH and CDR2 is LQKENI in the germline V gene. The CDR3 totals 15 residues.

The chain combines TRBV7-9 with TRBJ2-1, with D tentatively TRBD1 (8 bases). The V end was cut by 6 bases, the J end by 6 bases, with 18 bases between. This CDR3 comprises 15 residues. The germline CDR1 and CDR2 sequences are SEHNR and FQNEAQ (reference sequence). This chain's CDR3 is CASRYGGTGSNEQFF. CDR3 coding DNA: TGTGCCAGCAGGTACGGGGGGACAGGCAGCAATGAGCAGTTCTTC. Full variable domain (rest looked up from reference TRBV7-9 and TRBJ2-1): DTGVSQNPRHKITKRGQNVTFRCDPISEHNRLYWYRQTLGQGPEFLTYFQNEAQLEKSRLLSDRFSAERPKGSFSTLEIQRTEQGDSAMYLCASRYGGTGSNEQFFGPGTRLTVL.

This clonotype has more than one count but fewer than ten. The gene calls are TRBV12-3 or TRBV12-4 and TRBJ1-2, with D possibly matching TRBD1 (5 bases). The CDR3 runs 14 residues. Trimming cost V 2 bases and J 2 bases, with 9 bases left between them. The CDR3: CASSLQGGNYGYTF. CDR3 bases: TGTGCCAGCAGTTTACAGGGCGGAAACTATGGCTACACCTTC.

The chain employs TRBV5-5 and TRBJ2-3, with 8 bases aligning to TRBD2. Trimming took 4 bases from V and 7 from J; bases not matched to a gene: 26. The CDR3 is 20 amino acids. Germline CDR1 and CDR2: SGHKS and YYEKEE (reference sequence). The CDR3 nucleotides are TGTGCCAGCAGCGCCGATAAAGGTAGCGGGATTCTCTCTTCGCCATATACGCAGTATTTT. It encodes CASSADKGSGILSSPYTQYF.

The J gene is TRBJ1-4, the V gene TRBV11-2, with a weak D call TRBD1 (5 bases). The CDR3 totals 15 residues. Germline loops: CDR1 SGHAT, CDR2 FQNNGV. Trimming left V 4 bases short and J 8 bases short, with 17 bases between. The CDR3 DNA reads TGTGCCAGCAGCTCTGCCGGCGCAGAGGGGGAAAAACTGTTTTTT. It encodes CASSSAGAEGEKLFF.

The rearrangement joins TRBV28 to TRBJ2-7; D might be TRBD2 (5 bases). The ends were cut back, 6 bases at V and 7 bases at J, with 10 bases in the middle. The CDR3 has 11 residues. From germline, CDR1 is MDHEN and CDR2 SYDVKM. The CDR3 protein is CASRSRGEQYF. The DNA for the CDR3 is TGTGCCAGCAGGTCCCGGGGAGAGCAGTACTTC.

The chain couples TRBV30 to TRBJ1-1; 7 nucleotides align to TRBD1. V dropped 2 bases and J dropped 7; count of bases not matched to a gene: 13. This CDR3 contains 15 residues. Germline CDR1 is GTSNPN and CDR2 is SVGIG (reference sequence). CDR3 nucleotides: TGTGCCTGGAGTAGTACAACAGGGGCCAGGGGTGAAGCTTTCTTT. Translating it yields CAWSSTTGARGEAFF.

This clonotype was counted a few times. V usage is TRBV30 and J usage is TRBJ2-1, with 13 nucleotides matching TRBD2. The CDR3 length is 14 residues. CDR1 and CDR2 (germline): GTSNPN, SVGIG (reference sequence). The V and J ends lost 3 bases and 10 bases, in that order; junction bases with no gene match: 6. The CDR3 is CAWRLAGGPREQFF. The DNA of the CDR3 is TGTGCCTGGAGACTAGCGGGAGGGCCCAGGGAGCAGTTCTTC.

This clonotype has at least ten counts. CDR3 protein: CASSLALTPGGYTF. The CDR3 DNA reads as TGCGCCAGCAGCTTGGCCCTCACCCCCGGGGGCTACACCTTC. This chain connects TRBV5-1 to TRBJ1-2; D gene ambiguous. Trimming took off 0 bases at V and 8 bases at J, with 14 bases between the two ends. Germline V lookup: CDR1 SGHRS, CDR2 YFSETQ. This CDR3 spans 14 amino acids.

This clonotype was observed a handful of times. This chain connects TRBV6-2 or TRBV6-3 to TRBJ1-2; TRBD1 might be the D (5 bases). Germline CDR1 MNHEY, CDR2 SVGEGT. The V end lost 0 bases, the J end lost 2 bases, and 7 bases lay between the germline ends. This CDR3 comprises 14 residues. Written as DNA, the CDR3 is TGTGCCAGCAGTTACTCGACAGTAAACTATGGCTACACCTTC. Encoded protein: CASSYSTVNYGYTF.

This clonotype was recorded many times. The rearrangement links TRBV20-1 to TRBJ2-6; D remains unclear. Per the germline V gene, CDR1 is DFQATT and CDR2 is SNEGSKA (reference sequence). V was trimmed by 0 bases and J by 0 bases, leaving 6 bases between them. The CDR3 sequence is 15 residues long. CDR3 in amino acids: CSARDWSSGANVLTF. Here the CDR3 DNA reads TGCAGTGCTAGAGATTGGAGCTCTGGGGCCAACGTCCTGACTTTC.

This clonotype was found a few times. V gene TRBV12-3 or TRBV12-4 combines with J gene TRBJ2-2, with TRBD2 matching over 12 bases. V was pared by 6 bases and J by 5 bases, with 4 bases of the junction left unmatched. CDR3 length: 15 residues. The CDR3 reads CASRLAGGWTGELFF. The CDR3 DNA sequence: TGTGCCAGCAGGCTAGCGGGAGGGTGGACCGGGGAGCTGTTTTTT.

The chain recombines TRBV5-4 with TRBJ2-1; TRBD2 might be the D (5 bases). The CDR3 sequence is 15 residues long. Trimming pared 2 bases from V and 7 bases from J, leaving 16 bases between. The germline CDR1 and CDR2 sequences are SGHNT and YYREEE (reference sequence). CDR3 coding DNA: TGTGCCAGCAGCTTTCGGACTTCTATAAGGAATGAGCAGTTCTTC. This codes for CASSFRTSIRNEQFF.

The chain employs TRBV29-1 and TRBJ1-5; no definite D call. Looked up from germline, CDR1 is SQVTM and CDR2 is ANQGSEA. V was pared by 4 bases and J by 8 bases, with 9 bases between. The CDR3 has 11 amino acids. The CDR3 region is CSVGSGEPQHF. CDR3 sequence (DNA): TGCAGCGTTGGATCTGGAGAGCCCCAGCATTTT.

This chain joins TRBV28 and TRBJ2-7; TRBD1 matches 7 bases. V gave up 3 bases and J gave up 1 base; unmatched junction bases: 9. The V gene's germline CDR1 is MDHEN and CDR2 SYDVKM. CDR3 length: 16 amino acids. The CDR3 region has the DNA TGTGCCAGCAGTTTGACAGGGATAATTGTATCCTACGAGCAGTACTTC. It is translated as CASSLTGIIVSYEQYF.